What follows describes a single T cell receptor beta chain. The antigen this receptor binds is unknown. No base-level quality is on record; no much larger clone is a single base apart. The data derive from a study of blood T cell repertoires in COVID-19 (TCRdb year 2020). About the investigation overall: Collaborator samples came from the United States, Italy and Spain and covered acute and convalescent phases of COVID-19. Where available, HLA class I and class II types were obtained from metadata supplied by the sample provider rather than from assay-based typing. The dataset comprised deeply sampled blood TCRbeta repertoires from subjects exposed to, actively infected with, or recovered from COVID-19. The samples were drawn from two sources: the first 160 participants of the ongoing ImmuneRACE study, and over 1,000 subjects contributed by 6 global collaborators. The material from the prospective study consisted of cDNA or gDNA derived from T cells, B-cell-depleted T cells, or PBMCs. Nearly every sample came with metadata listing a de-identified subject ID, COVID-19 status, age in years and sex. A freely available public database, intended as a resource for researchers studying the immune response to SARS-CoV-2, is where the repertoires were released. Findings and caveats that apply to the study as a whole: The quantity of clinical and demographic metadata differed by source and by participant and was supplied without curation.

Whole blood was collected in K2EDTA tubes by collaborating institutions according to the institutions' own protocols. Collaborator samples were shipped for TCRbeta analysis as frozen whole blood, isolated PBMCs, or DNA extracted from either sample type. TCRbeta CDR3 regions were amplified from genomic DNA using the immunoSEQ Assay, a bias-controlled multiplex PCR. The original pipeline was this. The number of nucleated cells in each sample was estimated by amplification of reference gene primers within the assay. To quantify the absolute abundance of each unique TCRbeta CDR3 rearrangement, sequence reads were collapsed and filtered. For each sample, productive Simpson clonality was calculated as the square root of Simpson's diversity index over productive rearrangements. TCRdb retrieved this table from immuneACCESS and kept in-frame rearrangements only. Not all clones are present; in checked studies, unresolved V genes account for under half, and no reason is known for the remainder. The DNA gave D and trimming, while V, J and clone size come from that table. The sample includes around 250,000 clones, with about 88% observed a single time. Together, the top ten hold less than 4.5% of the sample.

CDR1 SNHLY and CDR2 FYNNEI were looked up in the germline V gene. From its cysteine to its phenylalanine, the CDR3 spans 15 amino acids. Only the CDR3 part of the read is kept: 45 bases, read in frame from the first base. V is cut back by 4 bases and J by 4 bases, with 8 bases in the junction unmatched. The receptor was isolated from a man younger than 30 with active or convalescent COVID-19. The sequencing input was peripheral blood. The chain was built from TRBV2 and TRBJ1-2; 8 bases in the middle match TRBD1. The nucleotides are TGTGCCAGCAGTGGGTTCAGGACAGGGCTCTATGGCTACACCTTC. Translated, it reads CASSGFRTGLYGYTF.